The clone carrying this T cell receptor beta chain was counted between two and nine times. Its antigen remains unknown. These data belong to a study of T cell responses to AZD1222 COVID-19 vaccine. Findings and caveats of the study: Donors were mostly white British, more females; clonal diversity possibly underestimated. Samples come after the peak T cell response, not at day 14. Vaccine-associated CD4 TCRs ranged over spike, dominating at 160-218 and 743-854. Spike-specific TCR breadth and depth rose after two AZD1222 doses.

Measured with immunoSEQ multiplex PCR; TCRdb has only the in-frame clones, and not every one. The profile shows roughly 80,000 clones, approximately 90% of them singletons. The CDR3 loop spans 15 amino acids. The V gene's germline CDR1 is SGHTA and CDR2 FQGNSA. After removal of 5 bases from V and 8 bases from J, the junction contained 8 bases not matched to a gene. The TCR comes from an adult who received the AZD1222 COVID-19 vaccine. The chain links TRBV7-2 to TRBJ2-1; TRBD2 matches 11 bases. The source material was peripheral blood, sampled 28 days after the second AZD1222 dose. In DNA form, the CDR3 reads TGTGCCAGCAGCCCACTAGCGGGAGAGTGGTATGAGCAGTTCTTC. Translating gives CASSPLAGEWYEQFF.